A selection of T cell receptor beta chains follows, all from one sample in a study of graft-versus-host responses after intestinal transplantation. This table comes from immunoSEQ multiplex PCR, and its TCRdb copy is limited to in-frame clones, with some not included. The repertoire holds approximately 16,000 clones, with roughly 60% as singletons. Sequencing was performed on ileum tissue, taken 524 days after transplant. The receptors derive from a human patient who received an intestinal transplant, so some T cells may come from the graft donor. The CDR3 runs from the conserved cysteine through the conserved F or W.

j_call,v_call,cdr3_aa
TRBJ1-6,TRBV2,CASIPGSSYNSPLHF
TRBJ2-1,TRBV9,CASSVVPGQENNEQFF
TRBJ2-1,TRBV2,CASSDRSSGGLEQFF
TRBJ2-7,TRBV2,CASSMTGYEQYF
TRBJ1-5,TRBV5-6,CASSLIGDQPQHF
TRBJ1-1,TRBV6-5,CASSMVQNTEAFF
TRBJ2-1,TRBV4-3,CASSQRHRGDEQFF
TRBJ1-3,TRBV6-1,CASSETPSSGNTIYF
TRBJ1-2,TRBV28,CASSFHSGWDGYTF
TRBJ1-3,TRBV11-2,CASSLHLQSTSGNTIYF
.,TRBV27,CASRTQGAKNEQYF
TRBJ2-1,TRBV5-5,CASSHPGEGEQFF
TRBJ2-1,TRBV30,CAGAVGGEHNEQFF
TRBJ2-7,TRBV6-1,CACSLDRSGYEQYF
TRBJ2-7,TRBV7-2,CASSFQGSPHEQYF
TRBJ2-2,TRBV5-1,CTSRSPGGTDTGELFF
TRBJ2-3,TRBV7-2,CASSKRGGFSTDTQYF
TRBJ2-7,TRBV7-9,CASSASGGASYEQYF
TRBJ2-2,TRBV23-1,CASSQSPNSGGRTGELFF
TRBJ2-7,TRBV5-1,CASSTSGGADEQYF
TRBJ1-4,TRBV6-1,CASSPGEWEKLFF
TRBJ2-1,TRBV18,CASSPLSGGDNEQFF
TRBJ2-7,TRBV7-2,CASSLEAGPGHEQYF
TRBJ2-1,TRBV5-1,CASSLQGGEQFF
TRBJ2-3,TRBV5-1,CASSSVNGATQYF
TRBJ1-3,TRBV6-1,CASSSGDGNTIYF
TRBJ1-1,TRBV5-1,CASSFQGFDTEAFF
TRBJ1-1,TRBV5-4,CASSGGQGDTEAFF
TRBJ1-2,TRBV10-2,CASTGGYGYTF
TRBJ1-6,TRBV10-2,CASVDRGYNSPLHF
TRBJ1-5,TRBV6-6,CASSLTTGVNQPQHF
TRBJ2-1,TRBV18,CASSPSTLGQGGYNEQFF
TRBJ1-2,TRBV20-1,CTGAGDGYTF
TRBJ2-3,TRBV7-6,CASSLAGGNTDTQYF
TRBJ2-3,TRBV19,CASGQGVTQYF
TRBJ2-1,TRBV5-1,CASSFGTSGFNEQFF
TRBJ1-2,TRBV27,CASSTRGRGLGYGYTF
TRBJ1-1,TRBV7-2,CASSSQGTVNTEAFF
TRBJ1-1,TRBV30,CAWSTRGEGTEAFF
TRBJ2-1,TRBV19,CASSIGLAGGNEQFF
.,TRBV19,CASSSSSGTGIYEQYF
TRBJ2-1,TRBV20-1,CSAGLDYGQFF
TRBJ1-2,TRBV9,CASSVGVGTVNGYTF
TRBJ1-2,TRBV19,CASSIGAGARGYTF
TRBJ1-1,TRBV27,CASRSTGDIHEAFF
TRBJ1-1,TRBV10-3,CAISPRTLTGRLSEAFF
TRBJ2-2,TRBV6-6,CASSHGVTGELFF
TRBJ2-3,TRBV19,CASSSRGLGDTQYF
TRBJ1-2,TRBV19,CASSRPGTGGLPYGYTF
TRBJ1-4,TRBV6-1,CASSERGWGEKLFF